Listed below are T cell receptor beta chains from one sample, sequenced in a study of Ad26.COV2.S vaccination and SARS-CoV-2 variants. Produced via immunoSEQ multiplex PCR; TCRdb's table is partial and in-frame only. The sample carries about 680,000 clones, about 90% recorded once. The sample consisted of peripheral blood, taken in a trial of Ad26.COV2.S vaccine versus placebo. The receptors shown here come from a person between 18 and 59 years old who received the Ad26.COV2.S COVID-19 vaccine or a placebo. CDR3s include the opening cysteine and the closing phenylalanine or tryptophan. The D gene is left open where the match is weak. Expanded clones get a size class; other rows say once, few or many, or leave the size out.

V	J	D	size	DNA	CDR3
TRBV2	TRBJ2-2	TRBD1	once	TGTGCCAGCAGTCTTCCGGGACAGAAGAACACCGGGGAGCTGTTTTTT	CASSLPGQKNTGELFF
TRBV9	TRBJ1-4	-	-	TGTGCCAGCAGCTTGGGGGACATGGGTAATGAAAAACTGTTTTTT	CASSLGDMGNEKLFF
TRBV19	TRBJ1-1	-	-	TGTGCCAGTAGTCCCGTTTACGGCCACACTGAAGCTTTCTTT	CASSPVYGHTEAFF
TRBV11-2	TRBJ2-3	-	-	TGTGCCAGCAGCTACTACAGGGCGACTTTAAGCACAGATACGCAGTATTTT	CASSYYRATLSTDTQYF
TRBV21-1	TRBJ1-2	-	-	TGTGCCAGCAGCAAAACCGACAGCCCTAACTATGGCTACACCTTC	CASSKTDSPNYGYTF
TRBV5-4	TRBJ2-1	-	-	TGTGCCAGCAGCTCCCAAATGGGATTCTCCTACAATGAGCAGTTCTTC	CASSSQMGFSYNEQFF
TRBV30	TRBJ1-2	-	-	TGTGCCTGGACCCTACCTTTTTCCACGGGAGGCTACACCTTC	CAWTLPFSTGGYTF
TRBV5-1	TRBJ1-4	-	-	TGCGCCAGCAGCTTGTCGGCGGCCGCAACTAATGAAAAACTGTTTTTT	CASSLSAAATNEKLFF
TRBV4-1	TRBJ1-2	TRBD1	-	TGCGCCAGCAGCCTTTCCGGGACAGGGGGCGGGGGCTACACCTTC	CASSLSGTGGGGYTF
TRBV18	TRBJ1-1	-	-	TGTGCCAGCTCCTCCAGGGACGCAGCTTTCTTT	CASSSRDAAFF
TRBV5-4	TRBJ1-2	TRBD1	-	TGTGCCAGCAGTCGGACAGGGGGCAACTATGGCTACACCTTC	CASSRTGGNYGYTF
TRBV3-1/TRBV3-2	TRBJ2-1	-	-	TGTGCCAGCAGCCACCTTGCAGGGGGGGTTTACAATGAGCAGTTCTTC	CASSHLAGGVYNEQFF
TRBV6-5	TRBJ2-1	TRBD2	-	TGTGCCAGCAGTTACGGGGGGGGAACAAGATCGAATGAGCAGTTCTTC	CASSYGGGTRSNEQFF
TRBV5-5	TRBJ1-4	-	-	TGTGCCAGCAGCTTGCAAGATGAAAAACTGTTTTTT	CASSLQDEKLFF
TRBV13	TRBJ2-5	TRBD2	-	TGTGCCAGCAGCTTAGGACTAGCGGAAGAGACCCAGTACTTC	CASSLGLAEETQYF
TRBV3-1/TRBV3-2	TRBJ1-1	-	-	TGTGCCAGCAGCCAAGATGGTACAGGCGCCTCTTTCTTT	CASSQDGTGASFF
TRBV6-1	TRBJ2-1	TRBD2	-	TGTGCCAGCAGTGAAAAGCCCCCGGGGCTAGCGGGAACCTACAATGAGCAGTTCTTC	CASSEKPPGLAGTYNEQFF
TRBV6-2/TRBV6-3	TRBJ1-5	TRBD1	few	TGTGCCAGCAGTTACTCGATAGGGACAGGGGACCAGCCCCAGCATTTT	CASSYSIGTGDQPQHF
TRBV6-6	TRBJ2-7	TRBD2	-	TGTGCCAGCAGTTACCTCGGGGGGGACGAGCAGTACTTC	CASSYLGGDEQYF
TRBV27	TRBJ2-7	-	-	TGTGCCAGCAGTCTAAGCGGGACAGGTCTATACGAGCAGTACTTC	CASSLSGTGLYEQYF
TRBV6-6	TRBJ2-1	-	-	TGTGCCAGCAGCAAACAGGCAGGGCGTGAGCAGTTCTTC	CASSKQAGREQFF
TRBV27	TRBJ2-3	-	-	TGTGCCAGCAGTTTGATGAAAGGGCTGACAGATACGCAGTATTTT	CASSLMKGLTDTQYF
TRBV29-1	TRBJ1-5	TRBD1	-	TGCAGCGTTTCGGCAGGGGGAAATAACAATCAGCCCCAGCATTTT	CSVSAGGNNNQPQHF
TRBV30	TRBJ1-4	TRBD1	-	TGTGCCTGGAGTGTACGACAGGGAGGGCAGGAAAAACTGTTTTTT	CAWSVRQGGQEKLFF
TRBV30	TRBJ2-1	TRBD2	-	TGTGCCTGGAGTGTAAGGCCTAGCGGACACTCCTACAATGAGCAGTTCTTC	CAWSVRPSGHSYNEQFF
TRBV29-1	TRBJ2-5	TRBD2	-	TGCAGCGCCACCGGGCGGGGGGTGGTGCGAGAGACCCAGTACTTC	CSATGRGVVRETQYF
TRBV27	TRBJ1-4	-	-	TGTGCCAGCAGTCCCATACAGGGCTCTGAAAAACTGTTTTTT	CASSPIQGSEKLFF
TRBV7-8	TRBJ2-2	-	-	TGTGCCAGCAGCTTAGCCGACTCGCAGAACACCGGGGAGCTGTTTTTT	CASSLADSQNTGELFF
TRBV29-1	TRBJ1-2	TRBD1	-	TGCAGCGTTACCCAGGGGGGACGTGGCTACACCTTC	CSVTQGGRGYTF
TRBV18	TRBJ2-6	-	-	TGTGCCAGCTCACCACGACCCCCCTCTGGGGCCAACGTCCTGACTTTC	CASSPRPPSGANVLTF
TRBV7-2	TRBJ1-3	-	once	TGTGCCAGCAGTTACTACCGACAGAGCTCTGGAAACACCATATATTTT	CASSYYRQSSGNTIYF
TRBV5-1	TRBJ2-1	-	-	TGCGCCAGCAGCTTGGACTCGATCTCCTACAATGAGCAGTTCTTC	CASSLDSISYNEQFF
TRBV5-5	TRBJ2-5	TRBD2	-	TGTGCCAGCAGGCGGTATAGCGGGCCACAAGAGACCCAGTACTTC	CASRRYSGPQETQYF
TRBV6-5	TRBJ2-7	TRBD2	-	TGTGCCAGCAGTTCTAGCGGGAGGGCCGTCGAGCAGTACTTC	CASSSSGRAVEQYF
TRBV15	TRBJ1-3	-	-	TGTGCCACCTCGGGAGGAGGGACGAGAGGAAACACCATATATTTT	CATSGGGTRGNTIYF
TRBV15	TRBJ1-5	-	-	TGTGCCACCAGCAGAGATTTAGGGACCGCGAACCAGCCCCAGCATTTT	CATSRDLGTANQPQHF
TRBV7-2	TRBJ2-7	-	-	TGTGCCAGCAGCTTAGTCGTCAACTACGAGCAGTACTTC	CASSLVVNYEQYF
TRBV6-2/TRBV6-3	TRBJ1-1	-	once	TGTGCCAGCAGTTACGGGGTTCTCACTGAAGCTTTCTTT	CASSYGVLTEAFF
TRBV5-4	TRBJ2-5	-	-	TGTGCCAGCACCTTCCAGGGCCAAGAGACCCAGTACTTC	CASTFQGQETQYF
TRBV7-2	TRBJ2-2	TRBD2	-	TGTGCCAGCAGCTTTAGCGGGGGGTGGGACACCGGGGAGCTGTTTTTT	CASSFSGGWDTGELFF